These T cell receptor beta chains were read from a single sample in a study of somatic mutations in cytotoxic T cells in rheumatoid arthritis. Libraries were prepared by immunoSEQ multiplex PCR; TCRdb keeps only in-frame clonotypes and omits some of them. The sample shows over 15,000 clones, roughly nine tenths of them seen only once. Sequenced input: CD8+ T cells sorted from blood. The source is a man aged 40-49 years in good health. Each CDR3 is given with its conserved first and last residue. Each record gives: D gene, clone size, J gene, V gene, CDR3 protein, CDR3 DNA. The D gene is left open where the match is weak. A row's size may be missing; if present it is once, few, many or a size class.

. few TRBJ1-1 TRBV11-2 CASSRRGHTEAFF TGTGCCAGCAGCCGCCGGGGTCACACTGAAGCTTTCTTT
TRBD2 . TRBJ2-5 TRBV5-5 CASSLARLGLAGKTQYF TGTGCCAGCAGCTTGGCCCGACTGGGACTAGCGGGAAAGACCCAGTACTTC
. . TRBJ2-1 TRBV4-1 CASSQDPNPHNEQFF TGCGCCAGCAGCCAAGATCCCAACCCCCACAATGAGCAGTTCTTC
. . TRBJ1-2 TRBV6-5 CASAGSIPTNYGYTF TGTGCCAGCGCAGGTTCCATTCCTACTAACTATGGCTACACCTTC
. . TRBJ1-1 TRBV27 CASSFGGLNTEAFF TGTGCCAGCAGTTTTGGGGGGTTAAACACTGAAGCTTTCTTT
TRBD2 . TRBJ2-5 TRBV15 CATSGLGREVKETQYF TGTGCCACCAGCGGCCTGGGGCGGGAGGTTAAGGAGACCCAGTACTTC
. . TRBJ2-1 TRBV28 CASRGHPGNEQFF TGTGCCAGCAGGGGGCATCCGGGAAATGAGCAGTTCTTC
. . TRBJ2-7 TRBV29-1 CSVEDRAYEQYF TGCAGCGTTGAAGACAGGGCCTACGAGCAGTACTTC
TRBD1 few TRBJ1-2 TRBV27 CASSLTQGALWGYTF TGTGCCAGCAGTTTAACCCAGGGGGCGCTGTGGGGCTACACCTTC
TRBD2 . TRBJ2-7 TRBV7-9 CASSLGGGIYEQYF TGTGCCAGCAGCTTAGGGGGGGGGATCTACGAGCAGTACTTC
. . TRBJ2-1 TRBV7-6 CASSLVEDHNEQFF TGTGCCAGCAGCTTAGTAGAGGACCACAATGAGCAGTTCTTC
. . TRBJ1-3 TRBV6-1 CASSQPPGSGNTIYF TGTGCCAGCAGTCAGCCTCCAGGGTCTGGAAACACCATATATTTT
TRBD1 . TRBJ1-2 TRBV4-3 CASSQERGVRQGNGYTF TGCGCCAGCAGCCAAGAAAGGGGGGTTCGACAGGGGAATGGCTACACCTTC
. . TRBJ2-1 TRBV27 CASSFSGLYNEQFF TGTGCCAGCAGTTTTAGCGGTCTATACAATGAGCAGTTCTTC
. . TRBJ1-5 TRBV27 CASSLMGSPRGNQPQHF TGTGCCAGCAGTTTAATGGGCAGCCCTAGGGGCAATCAGCCCCAGCATTTT
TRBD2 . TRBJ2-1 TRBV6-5 CASKRGTGNEQFF TGTGCCAGCAAGCGGGGTACGGGGAATGAGCAGTTCTTC
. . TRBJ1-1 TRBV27 CASSLGTLNTEAFF TGTGCCAGCAGTTTAGGGACACTGAACACTGAAGCTTTCTTT
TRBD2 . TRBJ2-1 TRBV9 CASSPRTGTSGSRSYNEQFF TGTGCCAGCAGCCCCCGGACCGGGACTAGCGGGAGTAGGTCCTACAATGAGCAGTTCTTC
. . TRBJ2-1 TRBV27 CASTPLGGEQFF TGTGCCAGCACCCCTTTAGGAGGCGAGCAGTTCTTC
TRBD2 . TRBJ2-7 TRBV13 CASSSSGSLHEQYF TGTGCCAGCAGCTCTAGCGGGAGTCTCCACGAGCAGTACTTC
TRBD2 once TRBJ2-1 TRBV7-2 CASSGSGAFF TGTGCCAGCAGCGGGAGCGGGGCGTTCTTC
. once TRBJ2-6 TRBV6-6 CASSRDGFSGANVLTF TGTGCCAGCAGTAGGGACGGTTTCTCTGGGGCCAACGTCCTGACTTTC